This T cell receptor beta chain was sequenced during a study of blood T cell repertoires in COVID-19. Study-level information: Acute and convalescent COVID-19 specimens originated in the United States, Italy and Spain.

The V gene's germline CDR1 is LNHNV and CDR2 YYDKDF (reference sequence). Trimming left V 0 bases short and J 3 bases short, with 6 bases between. This CDR3 spans 14 amino acids. Original processing methods: Amplification with reference gene primers provided the estimates of nucleated cell counts. TCRdb keeps only in-frame clones here, not all; method: immunoSEQ multiplex PCR. The DNA gave D and trimming, while V, J and clone size come from that table. The repertoire holds roughly 76,000 clones, with 75% to 90% as singletons. Material for sequencing was peripheral blood. This TCR was recovered from a man aged 70 or older with active or convalescent COVID-19. J is TRBJ1-3 and V is TRBV15; D gene ambiguous. CDR3 DNA: TGTGCCACCAGCAGAGAGCGGGGTGGAAACACCATATATTTT. Translation gives CATSRERGGNTIYF.